Below, one T cell receptor beta chain is given with its context. Seattle-derived patients entered the study during active infection and were followed longitudinally. As handled by the study authors: Researchers report that nucleated cell counts were estimated from reference gene primer amplification. Using immunoSEQ multiplex PCR, the repertoire was profiled, and TCRdb retains in-frame clones only, with some absent. Clone size and the V and J calls come from that table; the DNA yielded D and trimming. The sample holds under 450,000 clones; around 91% are singletons and the top ten take roughly 1.5%. These data come from a study of blood T cell repertoires in COVID-19. At the level of the study: Samples taken during acute and convalescent COVID-19 were collected in the United States, Italy and Spain. Nucleic acid was either cDNA or gDNA, and it came from T cells, B-cell-depleted T cells, or PBMCs.

Germline lookup yields CDR1 SGHNT and CDR2 YYREEE (reference sequence). This CDR3 is built from 14 residues. Trimming pared 5 bases from V and 2 bases from J, leaving 14 bases between. This sequence originates from a woman between 40 and 55 years old with COVID-19, enrolled during active disease. V and J are TRBV5-4 and TRBJ2-7; unclear D gene. The sample consisted of peripheral blood. The DNA for the CDR3 is TGTGCCAGCAGGAACAGAGAGAACGCCTACGAGCAGTACTTC. The encoded protein is CASRNRENAYEQYF.